The text below deals with one T cell receptor (beta chain). Antigen: not known. At one end the junction does not follow the germline gene, possibly because of a read error. Primers for the PCR totalled 60 Vbeta and 13 Jbeta. The repertoire was sequenced with immunoSEQ multiplex PCR; TCRdb's copy has only in-frame clones and lacks some. The sample has roughly 100,000 clones; 60% to 85% are singletons. These data belong to a study of cytomegalovirus exposure and HLA in healthy donors. The germline V gene encodes CDR1 DFQATT and CDR2 SNEGSKA (reference sequence). CDR3 size: 11 residues. The study, taken as a whole, reports: An analysis done earlier found most TCR beta V segments productive about 87% or about 30% of the time.

The sequenced sample consisted of PBMCs. The chain has TRBV20-1 and TRBJ2-7; the D gene could be TRBD1 or TRBD2 (7 bases each). This sequence was found in a woman in her thirties or forties in good health and CMV-seropositive. CDR3 region: CGAGDSNEQYF. The CDR3 DNA is TGCGGTGCGGGGGACAGTAACGAGCAGTACTTC.